This T cell receptor beta chain stems from a study of metastatic and nonmetastatic thyroid tumors. Turning to the study itself: Repertoire data that came from the blood and tumor or nodule tissue of malignant and benign thyroid patients were compared.

Original analysis: A papillary thyroid cancer distant-metastasis classifier was built from CDR3 differences across clinicopathological groups. Via MiXCR, TCRdb re-called the PCR reads. The V and J calls reflect TCRdb's pipeline rather than the authors' work. The table lists 25,000 to 30,000 clones, around 20% of them singletons. CDR1 and CDR2 (germline): MNHNS, SASEGT. CDR3 length: 15 amino acids. The V gene lost 6 bases and the J gene lost 3 bases, with 14 bases spanning the gap. The study's findings and limits: Relative to benign nodules, malignant thyroid tumors were reportedly characterized by significantly elevated TCR beta diversity in blood and tumor.

Prior to thyroid surgery, none of the patients had received any treatment. This clone was picked up many times. Its specificity is unknown. The V call is TRBV6-1, the J call TRBJ1-4, with D unresolved. Sequencing was carried out using blood. The receptor's source is a male donor with papillary thyroid cancer or a benign thyroid nodule (not recorded which). Some clones in this sample may be carry-over from other donors' samples. CDR3 DNA sequence: TGTGCCAGCAGACCCAGACACGCCGCTAATGAAAAACTGTTTTTT. Amino acids: CASRPRHAANEKLFF.